The entry below describes one T cell receptor beta chain. Its matching antigen is unknown. This entry belongs to a study of T-cell reconstitution after alpha-beta-depleted transplantation in children. During its preparation, the TCRbeta library received unique molecular identifiers. TCRdb recomputed calls from the PCR reads with MiXCR, one row per CDR3 protein. The sample yields 600,000 to 700,000 distinct CDR3 sequences, around 13% seen once. General study findings and limits: At around two months after transplant, the alpha-beta T cells were reportedly derived from several hundred expanded clones that came from non-depleted graft cells.

This TCR was sampled from a girl aged 2 to 9 with congenital amegakaryocytic thrombocytopenia, due to receive a stem cell transplant. The starting material was PBMCs, obtained before TCRalphabeta/CD19-depleted stem cell transplant.

The CDR3 DNA is TGTGCCAGCAGTCCCTTGGAGTCGGGGACGCAGTATTTT. Translation: CASSPLESGTQYF. The chain has TRBV27 and TRBJ2-3; D possibly corresponds to TRBD2 (5 bases). With 5 bases removed from V and 9 bases from J, the gap between germline ends came to 15 bases. The CDR3 contains 13 residues. The germline V gene encodes CDR1 MNHEY and CDR2 SMNVEV (reference sequence).